The 16 T cell receptor beta chains below all came from one sample that was sequenced in a study of blood T cell repertoires in COVID-19. TCRdb's copy holds only in-frame clones and misses some; the assay was immunoSEQ multiplex PCR. The data hold hundreds of thousands of clones, with roughly 80% observed a single time. Sequencing was done on a sample of peripheral blood. The source is a woman older than 75 with active or convalescent COVID-19.

The gene calls are TRBV7-8 and TRBJ1-1, with D possibly matching TRBD1 (6 bases). Per germline, CDR1 SGHVS and CDR2 FQNEAQ. This CDR3 is built from 17 residues. V was cut by 3 bases and J by 0 bases, with 17 bases left in between. The CDR3 here is CASSFGLQGVMNTEAFF. CDR3 in DNA: TGTGCCAGCAGCTTCGGTCTACAGGGCGTCATGAACACTGAAGCTTTCTTT.

The rearrangement links TRBV5-4 to TRBJ2-7; a possible D gene is TRBD2 (6 bases). Germline assignment: CDR1 SGHNT and CDR2 YYREEE (reference sequence). Deletions cut 0 bases from V and 0 bases from J, with 10 bases between. There are 15 residues in the CDR3. CDR3 amino acids: CASSLAPGDSYEQYF. For the CDR3, the DNA is TGTGCCAGCAGCTTGGCCCCGGGGGACTCCTACGAGCAGTACTTC.

The V gene is TRBV10-2, the J gene TRBJ2-3, with 8 bases lining up with TRBD2. V dropped 1 base and J dropped 2; count of bases not matched to a gene: 2. The CDR3 contains 15 residues. Germline CDR1 is WSHSY and CDR2 is SAAADI. The CDR3 DNA follows: TGCGCCAGCAGTGAGTGGCGGGGGGTCACAGATACGCAGTATTTT. Protein sequence: CASSEWRGVTDTQYF.

Only a few counts were recorded for this clone. The sample holds other DNA sequences that translate to the same CDR3. The CDR3 DNA reads as TGCGCCAGCAGCCAAGGGACAGGGGGCTCCTACGAGCAGTACTTC. This codes for CASSQGTGGSYEQYF. The chain joins TRBV4-1 to TRBJ2-7; TRBD1 matches at 10 bases. In germline, CDR1 is MGHRA, CDR2 YSYEKL. CDR3 size: 15 residues. V shed 1 base, J shed 0 bases, and the junction held 0 bases outside the gene matches.

This clone occurred a few times. The chain uses TRBV19 and TRBJ1-6; D may be TRBD1 (6 bases). This CDR3 contains 15 residues. Per germline, CDR1 LNHDA and CDR2 SQIVND (reference sequence). V was cut by 5 bases and J by 6 bases, with 14 bases left in between. The CDR3 DNA is TGTGCCAGTAGTCTACGACAGGAGAGTAATTCACCCCTCCACTTT. Translation: CASSLRQESNSPLHF.

This clone was seen a single time. The chain joins TRBV19 to TRBJ2-7, with D perhaps TRBD1 (6 bases). The CDR3 covers 14 residues. CDR1 is LNHDA and CDR2 is SQIVND in the germline V gene (reference sequence). Trimming left V 3 bases short and J 4 bases short, with 13 bases between. CDR3 sequence: CASSMADRPYEQYF. The CDR3 DNA reads as TGTGCCAGTAGTATGGCGGACAGACCTTACGAGCAGTACTTC.

V usage is TRBV6-2 or TRBV6-3 and J usage is TRBJ1-1; D is possibly TRBD1 (5 bases). Germline CDR1 is MNHEY and CDR2 is SVGEGT. This CDR3 has 15 residues. V gave up 5 bases and J gave up 2 bases, with 15 bases separating them. CDR3 DNA sequence: TGTGCCAGCAGTAGGTTCGACAGCGTAAACACTGAAGCTTTCTTT. It translates to CASSRFDSVNTEAFF.

This chain joins TRBV19 and TRBJ1-1; no clear D. Trimming took off 3 bases at V and 2 bases at J, with 7 bases between the two ends. Germline-derived CDR1 and CDR2 are LNHDA and SQIVND (reference sequence). This CDR3 has 13 residues. CDR3 coding DNA: TGTGCCAGTAGTATTATGGCAAACACTGAAGCTTTCTTT. Encoded protein: CASSIMANTEAFF.

This clone came up a few times. The chain couples TRBV5-4 to TRBJ1-1; D unresolved. Germline V gives CDR1 SGHNT, CDR2 YYREEE (reference sequence). The CDR3 loop spans 11 amino acids. V was pared by 0 bases and J by 8 bases, with 5 bases between. The CDR3 DNA reads as TGTGCCAGCAGCTTGGGGCAGGAAGCTTTCTTT. Its protein product is CASSLGQEAFF.

This rearrangement joins TRBV6-6 to TRBJ1-1, with a possible D match to TRBD1 (5 bases). V dropped 7 bases and J dropped 3 bases, with 9 bases sitting between them. The CDR3 is 12 amino acids. The germline gives CDR1 MNHNY, CDR2 SVGAGI (reference sequence). The CDR3: CASIWGDTEAFF. The CDR3 DNA reads TGTGCCAGCATTTGGGGGGACACTGAAGCTTTCTTT.

The V call is TRBV5-1, the J call TRBJ2-7, with TRBD2 identical over 13 bases. The CDR3 runs 15 residues. V shed 5 bases and J 6 bases; nucleotides not matched to a gene: 8. The germline gives CDR1 SGHRS, CDR2 YFSETQ. This chain's CDR3 is CASRLAGGHSAEQYF. Here the CDR3 DNA reads TGCGCCAGCAGACTAGCGGGAGGGCATTCCGCCGAGCAGTACTTC.

This clone was counted between two and nine times. The chain joins TRBV29-1 to TRBJ1-2, with 7 positions matching TRBD1. From germline, CDR1 is SQVTM and CDR2 ANQGSEA. This CDR3 is built from 13 residues. The V and J ends lost 2 bases and 5 bases, in that order; junction bases with no gene match: 5. CDR3 in DNA: TGCAGCGTTGAACCGAGGGACAGATATGGCTACACCTTC. It translates to CSVEPRDRYGYTF.

The V gene is TRBV19, the J gene TRBJ2-7, with TRBD2 matching over 7 bases. Trimming removed 4 bases from V and 3 bases from J; junction bases left unmatched: 6. The CDR3 has 14 amino acids. Germline CDR1 and CDR2: LNHDA and SQIVND (reference sequence). The CDR3 reads CASSRGLSVYEQYF. The CDR3 DNA sequence: TGTGCCAGTAGTAGGGGACTAAGCGTCTACGAGCAGTACTTC.

The genes are TRBV30 and TRBJ1-1; 8 nucleotides match TRBD1. The V gene's germline CDR1 is GTSNPN and CDR2 SVGIG (reference sequence). The CDR3 contains 12 residues. The V segment lost 5 bases and the J segment 7 bases; nucleotides outside the gene matches: 6. This chain's CDR3 is CAWGKQGGEAFF. The CDR3 DNA sequence: TGTGCCTGGGGTAAACAGGGGGGTGAAGCTTTCTTT.

The chain couples TRBV12-3 or TRBV12-4 to TRBJ2-7, with D maybe TRBD2 (6 bases). This CDR3 has 13 amino acids. Trimming removed 1 base from V and 6 bases from J, with 10 bases in between. The CDR3, as DNA: TGTGCCAGCAGTTTAGGTTACGGGGGCGAGCAGTACTTC. This gives the protein CASSLGYGGEQYF.

The chain joins TRBV28 to TRBJ1-2; 7 bases fit TRBD1. The germline V gene encodes CDR1 MDHEN and CDR2 SYDVKM. V lost 6 bases, J lost 4 bases, and 14 bases stayed unmatched. The CDR3 is 16 amino acids. The DNA for the CDR3 is TGTGCCAGCAGAGTAGGTGGGGCAGGGGGTATCTATGGCTACACCTTC. Translated, it gives CASRVGGAGGIYGYTF.